This is a list of T cell receptor beta chains from one sample in a study of cytomegalovirus exposure and HLA in healthy donors. Measured with immunoSEQ multiplex PCR; TCRdb has only the in-frame clones, and not every one. Here the sample spans about 160,000 clones, 80% being singletons. Sequencing was done on a sample of PBMCs. The receptors derive from a woman aged 45-60 years in good health and CMV-seropositive. Each CDR3 is given with its conserved first and last residue. The D gene is left open where the match is weak. The size field is filled for only some rows; it gives once, few, many or a size class.

TRBV23-1	TRBJ2-7	.	TRBD1	CASSQGTGYPHPYEQYF	TGCGCCAGCAGTCAGGGGACAGGGTACCCGCATCCCTACGAGCAGTACTTC
TRBV2	TRBJ2-2	few	TRBD2	CASSWTSGANTGELFF	TGTGCCAGCAGTTGGACTAGCGGGGCTAACACCGGGGAGCTGTTTTTT
TRBV5-1	TRBJ1-1	.	.	CASTDRLHRNTEAFF	TGCGCCAGCACCGACAGGCTCCATCGGAACACTGAAGCTTTCTTT
TRBV7-9	TRBJ2-3	.	.	CASSLTDRTDTQYF	TGTGCCAGCAGCTTAACGGACAGAACAGATACGCAGTATTTT
TRBV9	TRBJ2-7	.	TRBD2	CASSVGGTSGSGEQYF	TGTGCCAGCAGCGTAGGTGGGACTAGCGGGAGCGGGGAGCAGTACTTC
TRBV5-8	TRBJ2-5	.	.	CASSSYQETQYF	TGTGCCAGCAGCTCGTACCAAGAGACCCAGTACTTC
TRBV5-4	TRBJ1-2	.	.	CASSISQGAHYGYTF	TGTGCCAGCAGCATTTCACAGGGAGCCCACTATGGCTACACCTTC
TRBV25-1	TRBJ1-4	.	.	CASSLPGGNEKLFF	TGTGCCAGCAGTCTCCCGGGGGGGAACGAAAAACTGTTTTTT
TRBV5-1	TRBJ2-7	.	.	CASSSAGYEQYF	TGCGCCAGCAGCTCGGCGGGATACGAGCAGTACTTC
TRBV7-7	TRBJ2-6	.	.	CASSLNNAGAGANVLTF	TGTGCTAGCAGCTTAAATAATGCAGGGGCCGGGGCCAACGTCCTGACTTTC
TRBV7-9	TRBJ2-7	.	.	CASSLWGEWDEQYF	TGTGCCAGCAGCTTATGGGGGGAATGGGACGAGCAGTACTTC
TRBV5-1	TRBJ1-2	.	.	CASSLGDIPSYGYTF	TGCGCCAGCAGCTTGGGGGACATCCCTTCTTATGGCTACACCTTC
TRBV6-5	TRBJ2-7	.	.	CASSLGWELSEQYF	TGTGCCAGCAGTCTAGGTTGGGAGCTGAGCGAGCAGTACTTC
TRBV18	TRBJ2-1	.	.	CASSPGSSYNEQFF	TGTGCCAGCTCACCGGGGAGCTCCTACAATGAGCAGTTCTTC
TRBV21-1	TRBJ1-3	.	.	CASSRMRGLRGNTIYF	TGTGCCAGCAGCAGGATGAGGGGGCTCCGTGGAAACACCATATATTTT
TRBV28	TRBJ1-2	.	.	CASRRSRGGYTF	TGTGCCAGCAGACGAAGCAGAGGAGGCTACACCTTC